The clone carrying this TCR beta chain has a count of ten or more. The antigen remains unidentified. Germline values: CDR1 DFQATT, CDR2 SNEGSKA (reference sequence). The length of the CDR3 is 10 residues. With 6 bases removed from V and 8 bases from J, the gap between germline ends came to 10 bases. The sample belongs to a study of T-cell reconstitution after alpha-beta-depleted transplantation in children. Unique molecular identifiers were incorporated during preparation of the TCRbeta library. TCRdb redid the calling of the PCR reads with MiXCR, one entry per CDR3 protein. The top ten hold approximately 17% of the sample, which has some 70,000 distinct CDR3 sequences, approximately 4.4% seen once. Broader study findings: T-cell numbers and diversity one year post-transplant derived largely from freshly generated T cells. About two months after transplant, alpha-beta T cells reportedly came from several hundred expanded graft clones. Surviving recipient T cells and intrathymic progenitors accounted for some patients' high TCRbeta diversity at day 60.

This clonotype was sampled from a boy in the first two years of life who had a stem cell transplant for acute myeloid leukemia, so the T cells may come from the graft donor. The sample was PBMCs, mostly from graft donor cells, taken 180 days after TCRalphabeta/CD19-depleted stem cell transplant. This chain links TRBV20-1 with TRBJ1-1; weak D call: TRBD1 (6 bases). CDR3 nucleotide sequence: TGCAGTGCCCTTCAGGGGGAAGCTTTCTTT. Amino acid sequence: CSALQGEAFF.